The clone carrying this T cell receptor beta chain has only a few counts. Its antigen is not known. Study results and limitations: Tumor memory CD4+ T cell TCR gene usage clustered with blood and lymph node memory CD4+ cells and lymph node naive CD4+ cells. Tumor Treg TCRs overlapped most with tumor naive CD4+ cells.

This CDR3 comprises 15 residues. The V end was cut by 0 bases, the J end by 1 base, with 10 bases between. Germline V gene sequence: CDR1 SGHRS, CDR2 YFSETQ. CD25-based Treg depletion was applied to purified naive CD4+ T cells. Full-length variable regions came from constant-region reverse primers plus semi-nested Nested Universal Primer A PCR. Each CDR3 protein gets one entry after TCRdb re-called the 5' RACE reads with MiXCR. The sample carries over 10,000 distinct CDR3 sequences, more than 20% recorded once. The TCR originated in a female donor with breast cancer. The rearrangement links TRBV5-1 to TRBJ1-1, with unresolved D. Sequenced material: naive CD4+ T cells sorted from blood. Specified subset: naive CD4+ T cells, CD4+CD45RA+CD25-. The DNA of the CDR3 is TGCGCCAGCAGCTTGGTCCCAAGGCAGAACACTGAAGCTTTCTTT. Translated: CASSLVPRQNTEAFF.